Presented here are 23 T cell receptor beta chains from one specimen sequenced in a study of ipilimumab plus nivolumab after autologous stem cell transplantation. Profiled with immunoSEQ multiplex PCR; TCRdb holds only in-frame clones, not every one. The sample contains fewer than 20,000 clones, 75% to 85% of which appear only once. The specimen comprised PBMCs, sampled in a trial of ipilimumab plus nivolumab as post-transplant consolidation. These receptors all stem from a male donor with diffuse large B-cell lymphoma.

The chain has TRBV6-6 and TRBJ2-5; D is undetermined. Trimming left V 2 bases short and J 2 bases short, with 6 bases between. The CDR3 has 13 residues. Germline V CDR1 and CDR2: MNHNY, SVGAGI (reference sequence). CDR3 region: CASSYPPQETQYF. CDR3 coding DNA: TGTGCCAGCAGTTACCCCCCTCAAGAGACCCAGTACTTC.

The chain joins TRBV7-2 to TRBJ1-5; 8 bases are shared with TRBD1. CDR3 length equals 15 residues. Germline V gene sequence: CDR1 SGHTA, CDR2 FQGNSA. After removal of 1 base from V and 6 bases from J, the junction contained 5 bases not matched to a gene. CDR3 protein: CASSLEGRGLQPQHF. The CDR3 coding sequence is TGTGCCAGCAGCTTAGAGGGCAGGGGGCTTCAGCCCCAGCATTTT.

The chain joins TRBV19 to TRBJ2-3; D may be TRBD1 or TRBD2 (6 bases each). The germline V gene encodes CDR1 LNHDA and CDR2 SQIVND (reference sequence). The V end was cut by 0 bases, the J end by 4 bases, with 17 bases between. The CDR3 is 17 residues long. The CDR3 region has the DNA TGTGCCAGTAGTATAGATGGGGGCGGGGCAAGCCCAGATACGCAGTATTTT. Translation: CASSIDGGGASPDTQYF.

In this sample, this clone turned up once. The genes are TRBV5-4 and TRBJ2-7, with D hard to call. Looked up from germline, CDR1 is SGHNT and CDR2 is YYREEE (reference sequence). The V and J ends lost 0 bases and 0 bases respectively, with 10 bases between them. CDR3 size: 15 residues. The CDR3 DNA follows: TGTGCCAGCAGCTTGGACATCACGCACTCCTACGAGCAGTACTTC. It specifies CASSLDITHSYEQYF.

V usage is TRBV7-6 and J usage is TRBJ2-3; no firm D call. Germline CDR1 and CDR2: SGHVS and FNYEAQ. CDR3 length: 15 amino acids. The V end was cut by 0 bases, the J end by 1 base, with 8 bases between. The CDR3 sequence is CASSLAGIGTDTQYF. The CDR3 nucleotides are TGTGCCAGCAGCTTAGCAGGGATTGGCACAGATACGCAGTATTTT.

This rearrangement joins TRBV30 to TRBJ2-7; D not certain. Deletions cut 4 bases from V and 2 bases from J, with 12 bases between. Germline V gives CDR1 GTSNPN, CDR2 SVGIG (reference sequence). The CDR3 has 13 residues. For the CDR3, the DNA is TGTGCCTGGACCGGCCGAAGAACCTACGAGCAGTACTTC. Its translation is CAWTGRRTYEQYF.

The chain joins TRBV25-1 to TRBJ1-1; perhaps TRBD1 as D (5 bases). Germline values: CDR1 MGHDK, CDR2 SYGVNS. CDR3 length: 14 residues. The V end lost 1 base, the J end lost 6 bases, and 12 bases lay between the germline ends. For the CDR3, the DNA is TGTGCCAGCAGTGAATTAGACAGCGTCTCTGAAGCTTTCTTT. Translating gives CASSELDSVSEAFF.

J is TRBJ2-2 and V is TRBV4-1, with 9 bases matching TRBD2. The CDR3 consists of 20 residues. Germline loops: CDR1 MGHRA, CDR2 YSYEKL. Trimming removed 0 bases from V and 4 bases from J; junction bases left unmatched: 15. The CDR3 region is CASSQERGGGGRFGTGELFF. For the CDR3, the DNA is TGCGCCAGCAGCCAAGAGAGGGGCGGGGGGGGCCGGTTTGGCACCGGGGAGCTGTTTTTT.

This sequence joins TRBV28 and TRBJ1-2, with D possibly matching TRBD1 (6 bases). This CDR3 region has 13 residues. V was clipped by 6 bases and J by 6 bases, with 14 bases between them. The germline gives CDR1 MDHEN, CDR2 SYDVKM. CDR3 coding DNA: TGTGCCAGCAGCACAGGGTTTGTGGATGGCTACACCTTC. Translated, it gives CASSTGFVDGYTF.

This clone was counted only a few times. The chain joins TRBV6-6 to TRBJ2-7; TRBD1 aligns across 9 bases. This CDR3 region has 16 residues. Per germline, CDR1 MNHNY and CDR2 SVGAGI (reference sequence). The V segment lost 7 bases and the J segment 3 bases; nucleotides outside the gene matches: 13. In nucleotides, the CDR3 is TGTGCCAGCACCTATATGGAGATGACAGGGGGCTACGAGCAGTACTTC. This translates into CASTYMEMTGGYEQYF.

The chain has TRBV28 and TRBJ1-1, with a possible D match to TRBD1 (5 bases). The CDR3 consists of 17 residues. Germline lookup yields CDR1 MDHEN and CDR2 SYDVKM. The CDR3, as DNA: TGTGCTAGTACTTACGGGGGGGAGAGGAGACTGAACACTGAAGCTTTCTTT. Residues: CASTYGGERRLNTEAFF.

Here the CDR3 reads CASSAVGDEQFF. Written as DNA, the CDR3 is TGTGCCAGCAGCGCTGTAGGGGATGAGCAGTTCTTC. V is TRBV28 and J is TRBJ2-1; possible D gene TRBD1, 5 bases. This CDR3 has 12 amino acids. Per the germline V gene, CDR1 is MDHEN and CDR2 is SYDVKM. V lost 6 bases and J 8 bases, leaving 11 bases between the germline ends.

The gene calls are TRBV9 and TRBJ1-3; 7 positions agree with TRBD1. Trimming at V came to 0 bases and at J to 0 bases, leaving 6 bases not matched to a gene. This CDR3 contains 17 residues. Per the germline V gene, CDR1 is SGDLS and CDR2 is YYNGEE. The CDR3 region is CASSVDAGGFSGNTIYF. The CDR3 bases are TGTGCCAGCAGCGTAGATGCAGGGGGGTTCTCTGGAAACACCATATATTTT.

The rearrangement uses TRBV5-6 and TRBJ2-3, with D perhaps given as TRBD1 or TRBD2 (5 bases each). V was shortened by 1 base and J by 5 bases, with 17 bases between the two germline ends. Germline V gives CDR1 SGHDT, CDR2 YYEEEE. The CDR3 length is 16 residues. The CDR3 sequence: CASSLHPLKRGDTQYF. The CDR3 DNA reads TGTGCCAGCAGCTTGCATCCCTTGAAGAGGGGAGATACGCAGTATTTT.

V is TRBV6-5 and J is TRBJ2-1; the match to TRBD1 covers 7 bases. The CDR3 runs 13 residues. CDR1 and CDR2 from the germline V gene are MNHEY and SVGAGI. Trimming took 5 bases from V and 4 from J; bases not matched to a gene: 2. CDR3 amino acids: CASSPDRYNEQFF. CDR3 nucleotides: TGTGCCAGCAGTCCGGACAGGTACAATGAGCAGTTCTTC.

This chain connects TRBV25-1 to TRBJ2-5, with 9 positions matching TRBD1. TRBJ2-7 matches the DNA end more closely, so the J call is doubtful. Germline values: CDR1 MGHDK, CDR2 SYGVNS. This CDR3 has 17 amino acids. The CDR3 is CASSEYKEGTGRYEQYF. The CDR3, as DNA: TGTGCCAGCAGTGAATATAAGGAGGGGACAGGGCGGTACGAGCAGTACTTC.

The chain has TRBV7-2 and TRBJ2-3, with 9 nucleotides matching TRBD1. J gave up 3 bases and V 5 bases, and 6 bases lay outside the gene matches. This CDR3 has 15 amino acids. Germline V gene lookup returns CDR1 SGHTA and CDR2 FQGNSA. The CDR3 loop reads CASSTGQGRTDTQYF. Here the CDR3 DNA reads TGTGCCAGCAGCACGGGACAGGGCCGTACAGATACGCAGTATTTT.

The chain recombines TRBV5-1 with TRBJ2-1; D call uncertain. The CDR3 runs 12 residues. The V and J ends lost 2 bases and 7 bases respectively, with 7 bases between them. CDR1 is SGHRS and CDR2 is YFSETQ in the germline V gene. The CDR3 DNA follows: TGCGCCAGCAGCTTTAACCAGAATGAGCAGTTCTTC. This gives the protein CASSFNQNEQFF.

This clone has just a few counts. V is TRBV5-4 and J is TRBJ1-6, with D unclear. Trimming pared 4 bases from V and 8 bases from J, leaving 10 bases between. The germline V gene has CDR1 SGHNT and CDR2 YYREEE (reference sequence). The CDR3 covers 13 residues. For the CDR3, the DNA is TGTGCCAGCAGCCTCGGGCCGGATTCACCCCTCCACTTT. It codes for CASSLGPDSPLHF.

This chain links TRBV7-2 with TRBJ2-3, with 7 bases lining up with TRBD1. The junction had 7 bases not matched to a gene; V was cut back by 2 bases and J by 8 bases. The CDR3 totals 14 residues. The germline gives CDR1 SGHTA, CDR2 FQGNSA. CDR3 sequence reads: CASSLTAGGSTQYF. As DNA, the CDR3 is TGTGCCAGCAGCTTAACGGCAGGGGGAAGTACGCAGTATTTT.

The J gene is TRBJ1-5, the V gene TRBV28; TRBD1 matches at 8 bases. The CDR3 runs to 16 residues. CDR1 and CDR2 from the germline V gene are MDHEN and SYDVKM. V was clipped by 1 base and J by 7 bases; unmatched bases: 9. This chain's CDR3 is CASSLFRQGARQPQHF. The CDR3 DNA reads TGTGCCAGCAGTTTATTCCGCCAGGGGGCGAGACAGCCCCAGCATTTT.

The chain employs TRBV19 and TRBJ1-2; D is ambiguous. CDR1 is LNHDA and CDR2 is SQIVND in the germline V gene (reference sequence). The CDR3 is 14 amino acids. The germline V and J ends were trimmed by 0 bases and 5 bases, with 10 bases remaining between them. The CDR3 region is CASSIDVGSYGYTF. Written as DNA, the CDR3 is TGTGCCAGTAGTATAGATGTAGGATCATATGGCTACACCTTC. The variable domain in full, with the rest retrieved from reference TRBV19 and TRBJ1-2, is DGGITQSPKYLFRKEGQNVTLSCEQNLNHDAMYWYRQDPGQGLRLIYYSQIVNDFQKGDIAEGYSVSREKKESFPLTVTSAQKNPTAFYLCASSIDVGSYGYTFGSGTRLTVV.

The CDR3: CASSLSGGRTEAFF. The DNA of the CDR3 is TGTGCCAGCAGCCTCTCAGGGGGGCGAACTGAAGCTTTCTTT. The chain employs TRBV14 and TRBJ1-1, with TRBD1 matching over 7 bases. Germline V gene sequence: CDR1 SGHDN, CDR2 FVKESK. The CDR3 length is 14 residues. V was clipped by 4 bases and J by 5 bases; unmatched bases: 7.